This TCR beta chain comes out of a study of control samples from healthy donors and cancer patients. TCRdb's table, derived via immunoSEQ multiplex PCR, lists solely in-frame clones and lacks some. The sample has some 190,000 clones; the top ten hold around 2%. This CDR3 contains 16 residues. Germline CDR1 and CDR2: SGHVS and FQNEAQ. Unmatched junction bases numbered 13, after V lost 5 bases and J lost 4 bases. The specimen sequenced was blood. The source is a woman aged 25-40 years in good health. The chain is built from TRBV7-8 and TRBJ1-2; 7 bases line up with TRBD1. Here the CDR3 DNA reads TGTGCCAGCAGCCTTGACAGGGCCCTACCTCTCTATGGCTACACCTTC. Protein: CASSLDRALPLYGYTF. Filled out from reference TRBV7-8 and TRBJ1-2, the complete variable domain reads GAGVSQSPRYKVAKRGQDVALRCDPISGHVSLFWYQQALGQGPEFLTYFQNEAQLDKSGLPSDRFFAERPEGSVSTLKIQRTQQEDSAVYLCASSLDRALPLYGYTFGSGTRLTVV.